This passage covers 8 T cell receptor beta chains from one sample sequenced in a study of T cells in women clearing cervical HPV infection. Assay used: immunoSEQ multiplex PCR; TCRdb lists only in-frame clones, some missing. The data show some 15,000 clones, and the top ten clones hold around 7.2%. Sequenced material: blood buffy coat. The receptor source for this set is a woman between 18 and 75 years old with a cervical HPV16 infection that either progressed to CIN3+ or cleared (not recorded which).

CDR3 in amino acids: CASSFEGTDTQYF. Incomplete CDR3 DNA: TGTGCCAGCAGTTTTGAGGGTACGGATACG. This chain connects TRBV12-3 or TRBV12-4 to TRBJ2-3, with D possibly being TRBD2 (5 bases). The read gets to within 3 residues of the CDR3 end, and the germline J gene fills in the rest. The V end lost 3 bases, the J end lost 6 bases, and 10 bases lay between the germline ends. CDR3 length: 13 amino acids.

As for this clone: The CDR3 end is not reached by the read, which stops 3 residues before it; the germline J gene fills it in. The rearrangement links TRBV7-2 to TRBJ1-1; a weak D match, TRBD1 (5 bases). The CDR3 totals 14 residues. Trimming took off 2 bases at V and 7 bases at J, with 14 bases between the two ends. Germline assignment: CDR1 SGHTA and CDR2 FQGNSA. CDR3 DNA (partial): TGTGCCAGCAGCTTATTAGGGGATGGGGTTGAA. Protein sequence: CASSLLGDGVE. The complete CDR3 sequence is CASSLLGDGVEAFF.

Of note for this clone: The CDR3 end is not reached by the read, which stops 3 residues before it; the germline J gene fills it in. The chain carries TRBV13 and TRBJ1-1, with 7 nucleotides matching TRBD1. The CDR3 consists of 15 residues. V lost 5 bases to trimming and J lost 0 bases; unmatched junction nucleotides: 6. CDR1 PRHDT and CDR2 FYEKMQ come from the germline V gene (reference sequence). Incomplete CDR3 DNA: TGTGCCAGCAGCCCGGGACAGCGAGTGAACACTGAA. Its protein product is CASSPGQRVNTE. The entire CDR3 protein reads CASSPGQRVNTEAFF.

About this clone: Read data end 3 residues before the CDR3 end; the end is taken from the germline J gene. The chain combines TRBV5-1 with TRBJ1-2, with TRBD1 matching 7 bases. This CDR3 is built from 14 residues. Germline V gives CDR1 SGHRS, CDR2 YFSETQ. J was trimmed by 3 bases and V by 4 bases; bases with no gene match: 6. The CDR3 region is CASSLPDRDYGYTF. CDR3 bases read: TGCGCCAGCAGCCTCCCCGACAGGGACTATGGC.

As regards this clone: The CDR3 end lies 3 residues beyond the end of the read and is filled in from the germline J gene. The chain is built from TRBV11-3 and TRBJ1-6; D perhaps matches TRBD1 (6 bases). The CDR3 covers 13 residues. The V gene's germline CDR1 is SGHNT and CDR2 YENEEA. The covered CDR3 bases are TGTGCCAGCAGCCTGGGACAAGGATCTCCC. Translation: CASSLGQGSP. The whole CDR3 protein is CASSLGQGSPLHF.

The CDR3 bases that were read are TGTGCCAGTAGTAGGACAGGGTCGGGGAATCAGCCC. This gives the protein CASSRTGSGNQP. The CDR3 in its entirety is CASSRTGSGNQPQHF. This chain links TRBV19 with TRBJ1-5; 8 bases match TRBD1. The read is 3 residues too short to cover the CDR3 end, so that end is filled in from the germline J gene. This CDR3 is 15 amino acids long. The germline V gene encodes CDR1 LNHDA and CDR2 SQIVND (reference sequence). V shed 4 bases and J 4 bases; nucleotides not matched to a gene: 6.

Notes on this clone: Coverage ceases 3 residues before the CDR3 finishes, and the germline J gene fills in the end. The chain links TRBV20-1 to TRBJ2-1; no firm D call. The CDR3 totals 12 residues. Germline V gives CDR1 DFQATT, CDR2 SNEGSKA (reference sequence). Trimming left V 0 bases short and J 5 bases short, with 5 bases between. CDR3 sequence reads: CSARESHNEQFF. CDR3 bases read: TGCAGTGCTAGAGAAAGCCACAATGAG.

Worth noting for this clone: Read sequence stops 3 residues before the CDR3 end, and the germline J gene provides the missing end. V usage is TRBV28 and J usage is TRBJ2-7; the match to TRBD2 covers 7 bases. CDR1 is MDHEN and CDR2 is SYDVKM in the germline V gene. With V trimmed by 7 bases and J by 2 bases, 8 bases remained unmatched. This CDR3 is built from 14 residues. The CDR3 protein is CASTLAGTTYEQYF. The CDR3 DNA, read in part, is TGTGCCAGCACCCTTGCCGGGACTACCTACGAG.